This entry concerns a single T cell receptor (beta chain). These data belong to a study of blood T cell repertoires in COVID-19. At the level of the study: Collection of acute and convalescent COVID-19 samples took place in the United States, Italy and Spain.

Original analysis: Estimation of nucleated cell counts was performed using reference gene primer amplification. Data came from immunoSEQ multiplex PCR; TCRdb stores just in-frame clones and leaves some out. V and J calls and clone size come straight from that table; D and trimming were deduced from the DNA. The top ten clones hold around 1.5% of a sample with 25,000 to 35,000 clones, 90% of them seen once. The sample was peripheral blood. This TCR was sampled from a man aged 55 to 70 with active COVID-19.

CDR3: CASSLAGQGGTNQPQHF. In DNA form, the CDR3 reads TGTGCCAGCAGCTTAGCGGGACAGGGTGGGACCAATCAGCCCCAGCATTTT. The gene calls are TRBV11-2 and TRBJ1-5; 9 positions agree with TRBD1. Germline assignment: CDR1 SGHAT and CDR2 FQNNGV. The CDR3 runs 17 residues. The trim removed 1 base at V and 3 bases at J, leaving 7 bases unmatched.